Below, 7 T cell receptor beta chains from the same sample are listed, as sequenced in a study of blood T cell repertoires in COVID-19. Assay: immunoSEQ multiplex PCR; the TCRdb copy retains only in-frame clones and omits some. Here the sample spans roughly 220,000 clones, roughly 88% being singletons. The sequencing input was PBMCs or T cells enriched from blood (not recorded which). These receptors were taken from a middle-aged woman with acute COVID-19.

The V and J genes are TRBV25-1 and TRBJ1-1; maybe TRBD1 (5 bases). CDR1 and CDR2 (germline): MGHDK, SYGVNS. Trimming removed 10 bases at V and 1 base at J, with 13 bases between. This CDR3 comprises 13 residues. CDR3 nucleotide sequence: TGTGCCACCATAGGCGGGGGGAACACTGAAGCTTTCTTT. This translates into CATIGGGNTEAFF.

The V and J genes are TRBV7-6 and TRBJ2-7, with TRBD1 matching 7 bases. Germline V gene sequence: CDR1 SGHVS, CDR2 FNYEAQ. The CDR3 loop spans 15 amino acids. V shed 1 base, J shed 0 bases, and the junction held 3 bases outside the gene matches. CDR3 DNA: TGTGCCAGCAGCTTAGAGACAGGGAGCTCCTACGAGCAGTACTTC. It codes for CASSLETGSSYEQYF.

The chain combines TRBV3-1 (or the pseudogene TRBV3-2) with TRBJ2-3, with a tentative D call TRBD2 (5 bases). This CDR3 is built from 14 residues. Germline-derived CDR1 and CDR2 are LGHDT and YNNKEL (reference sequence). Deletions cut 4 bases from V and 3 bases from J, with 11 bases between. The CDR3 DNA sequence: TGTGCCAGCAGCCCCCTACTAGTGACAGATACGCAGTATTTT. Its translation is CASSPLLVTDTQYF.

The rearrangement links TRBV7-6 to TRBJ1-1; no definite D call. Per germline, CDR1 SGHVS and CDR2 FNYEAQ. The CDR3 consists of 13 residues. V was clipped by 2 bases and J by 3 bases, with 7 bases between them. The CDR3 coding sequence is TGTGCCAGCAGCTTAAACCAGGACACTGAAGCTTTCTTT. This gives the protein CASSLNQDTEAFF.

The gene calls are TRBV11-2 and TRBJ2-7; perhaps TRBD1 as D (5 bases). The CDR3 loop spans 13 amino acids. The germline gives CDR1 SGHAT, CDR2 FQNNGV. V was clipped by 1 base and J by 2 bases, with 6 bases between them. The CDR3 sequence is CASSLGQTYEQYV. The CDR3 nucleotides are TGTGCCAGCAGCTTAGGACAGACCTACGAGCAGTACGTC.

The chain has TRBV12-3 or TRBV12-4 and TRBJ2-7; perhaps TRBD2 as D (7 bases). This CDR3 spans 12 amino acids. V lost 5 bases to trimming and J lost 6 bases, with 11 bases between them. CDR3 coding DNA: TGTGCCAGCAGTCGGGGGGCGACCGAGCAGTACTTC. This gives the protein CASSRGATEQYF.

CDR3 in amino acids: CASSPEDRNYNSPLHF. The CDR3 DNA reads as TGCGCCAGCAGCCCTGAGGACAGGAATTATAATTCACCCCTCCACTTT. This chain uses TRBV5-1 with TRBJ1-6, with 7 bases matching TRBD1. The CDR3 has 16 amino acids. V shed 4 bases and J 4 bases; nucleotides not matched to a gene: 8. Germline lookup yields CDR1 SGHRS and CDR2 YFSETQ.